The entry below gives a single T cell receptor (beta chain) sequence along with its context. The sample is drawn from a study of OX40 agonist ivuxolimab in advanced cancers. TCRdb keeps only in-frame clones here, not all; method: immunoSEQ multiplex PCR. Here the sample spans more than 45,000 clones, 84% being singletons. The V end lost 0 bases, the J end lost 10 bases, and 21 bases lay between the germline ends. The length of the CDR3 is 16 residues. Germline CDR1 reads SGHNT; CDR2 reads YYREEE (reference sequence). The sequence was obtained from an adult with an advanced solid tumor such as melanoma, head and neck, liver or kidney cancer. The gene calls are TRBV5-4 and TRBJ2-3; D might be TRBD2 (6 bases). The source material was CD4+ or CD8+ T cells sorted from blood, sampled in a trial of the OX40 agonist ivuxolimab. In nucleotides, the CDR3 is TGTGCCAGCAGCTTGGAAGCTAGCGTGAGACTTGGGGCGCAGTATTTT. It encodes CASSLEASVRLGAQYF.